This T cell receptor (beta chain) was profiled in a study of beta chain features in type 1 diabetes. Study-level results: Across all four CD4+ subsets, people with type 1 diabetes showed modestly shorter TCRB CDR3s. The question left open here concerned HLA type influencing TCRB rearrangement.

As to this clone: Its antigen is as yet unknown.

Of the isolated RNA, all was reverse transcribed, and so the sequenced material was expressed TCRB transcripts. Profiled with immunoSEQ multiplex PCR; TCRdb holds only in-frame clones, not every one. This table holds roughly 700,000 clones, about an eighth found once. This CDR3 has 13 residues. With 1 base removed from V and 5 bases from J, the gap between germline ends came to 8 bases. Germline CDR1 and CDR2: SGHAT and FQNNGV. Sorted populations were all over 95% pure. The chain has TRBV11-2 and TRBJ2-5, with a possible D match to TRBD1 (5 bases). The sample was naive CD4+ T cells from blood. This clonotype originated in a young man with type 1 diabetes. The CDR3 protein is CASSLAGFETQYF. The CDR3 DNA sequence: TGTGCCAGCAGCTTAGCAGGGTTCGAGACCCAGTACTTC.